The 27 T cell receptor beta chains presented below share a single source sample, sequenced in a study of T cell repertoires in cytomegalovirus infection. TCRdb redid the calling of the reads with MiXCR, one entry per CDR3 protein. This sample has around 530,000 distinct CDR3 sequences, with 16% found just once. The sample was CD8+ T cells from PBMCs. Receptor source: a human donor in good health (CMV status not recorded). Some clones in this sample may be carry-over from other donors' samples.

This clonotype showed up just a few times. The chain employs TRBV6-1 and TRBJ1-5; TRBD1 matches at 7 bases. CDR1 is MNHNS and CDR2 is SASEGT in the germline V gene. V shed 6 bases, J shed 3 bases, and the junction held 5 bases outside the gene matches. The CDR3 has 14 amino acids. CDR3 loop: CASSRDSPNQPQHF. CDR3 DNA sequence: TGTGCCAGCAGCAGGGACAGCCCCAATCAGCCCCAGCATTTT.

This clonotype showed up many times. This chain joins TRBV27 and TRBJ1-1; no definite D call. Germline V CDR1 and CDR2: MNHEY, SMNVEV (reference sequence). The CDR3 consists of 14 residues. V was pared by 6 bases and J by 0 bases, with 11 bases between. The CDR3 nucleotides read TGTGCCAGCAGCTTAGGACGGTTGAACACTGAAGCTTTCTTT. This encodes CASSLGRLNTEAFF.

In this sample, this clonotype turned up many times. CDR3 residues: CASSPVTDTQYF. The CDR3 region has the DNA TGTGCCAGCAGCCCAGTCACAGATACGCAGTATTTT. The chain recombines TRBV7-2 with TRBJ2-3; D gene unclear. Per germline, CDR1 SGHTA and CDR2 FQGNSA. The CDR3 runs to 12 residues. Trimming shortened V by 5 bases and J by 2 bases, and 5 bases separated the two germline ends.

A remark on this clonotype: This may be a read error, as it is one base from a much larger clone. The genes are TRBV6-6 and TRBJ2-3, with 10 positions matching TRBD2. CDR3 length: 17 residues. Germline V CDR1 and CDR2: MNHNY, SVGAGI (reference sequence). The CDR3 bases are TGTGCCAGAAGTTACTCGATACTAGCGGGACCAGTAGATACGCAGTATTTT. This encodes CARSYSILAGPVDTQYF.

This clonotype appeared many times. The chain employs TRBV27 and TRBJ1-1, with 10 bases aligning to TRBD1. V lost 5 bases and J lost 2; bases outside the gene matches: 8. Germline assignment: CDR1 MNHEY and CDR2 SMNVEV (reference sequence). The CDR3 contains 16 residues. This CDR3 reads CASSPRTGGTNTEAFF. The CDR3 region has the DNA TGTGCCAGCAGTCCCCGGACAGGGGGAACTAACACTGAAGCTTTCTTT.

V gene TRBV7-9 combines with J gene TRBJ2-7; 7 bases map to TRBD2. CDR3 size: 12 residues. CDR1 and CDR2 (germline): SEHNR, FQNEAQ (reference sequence). Trimming cost V 7 bases and J 5 bases; bases outside gene matches: 5. The CDR3 sequence: CASTYGLDEQYF. The CDR3 bases are TGTGCCAGCACCTACGGACTAGACGAGCAGTACTTC.

This clonotype was found many times. J is TRBJ2-2 and V is TRBV10-3, with 11 bases aligning to TRBD2. V trimming: 3 bases; J trimming: 4 bases; junction bases outside the gene matches: 7. This CDR3 is 17 amino acids long. CDR1 and CDR2 (germline): ENHRY, SYGVKD. CDR3 bases: TGTGCCATCAGTGACCCGGGACTAGCGGCGGGCACCGGGGAGCTGTTTTTT. Protein: CAISDPGLAAGTGELFF.

With regard to this clonotype: At one boundary the junction diverges from the germline segment, which might be a read error. This sequence joins TRBV15 and TRBJ2-1; D might be TRBD1 (7 bases). Germline CDR1 reads LNHNV; CDR2 reads YYDKDF (reference sequence). CDR3 length equals 17 residues. The CDR3, as DNA: TGTGTCACCAGCAGGACCCTGGAGGGGGCGTCCTACAATGAGCAGTTCTTC. This encodes CVTSRTLEGASYNEQFF.

This clonotype appeared many times. This sequence joins TRBV7-9 and TRBJ2-2, with 7 bases lining up with TRBD1. V lost 3 bases and J lost 7; bases outside the gene matches: 11. This CDR3 is built from 16 residues. Germline V gene data show CDR1 as SEHNR and CDR2 as FQNEAQ (reference sequence). The CDR3 bases are TGTGCCAGCAGCTTCACAGGGGACCCTCTTGGCGGGGAGCTGTTTTTT. Its translation is CASSFTGDPLGGELFF. The variable domain in full, completed from reference TRBV7-9 and TRBJ2-2, reads DTGVSQNPRHKITKRGQNVTFRCDPISEHNRLYWYRQTLGQGPEFLTYFQNEAQLEKSRLLSDRFSAERPKGSFSTLEIQRTEQGDSAMYLCASSFTGDPLGGELFFGEGSRLTVL.

This clonotype was picked up many times. The V call is TRBV12-3 or TRBV12-4, the J call TRBJ1-1, with a weak D call TRBD1 (5 bases). Trimming took off 7 bases at V and 1 base at J, with 13 bases between the two ends. The length of the CDR3 is 14 residues. The CDR3 DNA reads as TGTGCCAGCAACCCCGAGGGGACGAACACTGAAGCTTTCTTT. Translated, it gives CASNPEGTNTEAFF.

This clonotype was recorded at least ten times. The chain has TRBV11-2 and TRBJ2-5; D is unclear. This CDR3 has 16 amino acids. Germline assignment: CDR1 SGHAT and CDR2 FQNNGV. The V end lost 1 base, the J end lost 5 bases, and 17 bases lay between the germline ends. CDR3 loop: CASSLGRRTAGETQYF. In nucleotides, the CDR3 is TGTGCCAGCAGCTTAGGAAGGCGCACGGCTGGTGAGACCCAGTACTTC.

This clonotype was found a few times. The chain carries TRBV7-4 and TRBJ2-1; D gene uncertain. This CDR3 is 13 amino acids long. Germline-derived CDR1 and CDR2 are SGHVT and SQSDAQ. Trimming cost V 5 bases and J 5 bases, with 10 bases left between them. The CDR3 protein is CASSPRAHNEQFF. The CDR3 bases are TGTGCCAGCAGCCCCCGGGCGCACAATGAGCAGTTCTTC.

This clonotype has a count of ten or more. For the CDR3, the DNA is TGTGCCAGCAGTTCCGTCCGAGAGGTTCACGAGCAGTACTTC. This sequence encodes CASSSVREVHEQYF. The rearrangement links TRBV25-1 to TRBJ2-7; no reliable D call. Germline lookup yields CDR1 MGHDK and CDR2 SYGVNS. The CDR3 length is 14 residues. Trimming removed 5 bases at V and 5 bases at J, with 16 bases between.

Many counts were recorded for this clonotype. CDR3 in DNA: TGCAGCGTTGAAGGGGGTAGCGCGAGCTCCTACAATGAGCAGTTCTTC. This codes for CSVEGGSASSYNEQFF. This rearrangement joins TRBV29-1 to TRBJ2-1; TRBD2 might be the D (5 bases). CDR1 is SQVTM, CDR2 ANQGSEA, per germline. The CDR3 consists of 16 residues. V shed 1 base and J shed 0 bases, with 13 bases lying between them.

This clonotype was picked up many times. The chain is built from TRBV19 and TRBJ2-1, with 9 bases fitting TRBD2. V dropped 0 bases and J dropped 7; count of bases not matched to a gene: 10. CDR1 LNHDA and CDR2 SQIVND come from the germline V gene (reference sequence). CDR3 length equals 17 residues. Here the CDR3 reads CASSIEQREVPSNEQFF. Here the CDR3 DNA reads TGTGCCAGTAGTATAGAGCAGCGGGAGGTCCCAAGTAATGAGCAGTTCTTC.

This chain links TRBV2 with TRBJ2-1; the D is unclear. CDR1 SNHLY and CDR2 FYNNEI come from the germline V gene. Trimming took 3 bases from V and 2 from J, leaving 2 bases between them. This CDR3 has 12 residues. In DNA, the CDR3 is TGTGCCAGCAGTGATACCTACAATGAGCAGTTCTTC. Encoded protein: CASSDTYNEQFF. The variable domain in full, completed from reference TRBV2 and TRBJ2-1, reads EPEVTQTPSHQVTQMGQEVILRCVPISNHLYFYWYRQILGQKVEFLVSFYNNEISEKSEIFDDQFSVERPDGSNFTLKIRSTKLEDSAMYFCASSDTYNEQFFGPGTRLTVL.

J is TRBJ1-2 and V is TRBV9; D might be TRBD1 (6 bases). The CDR3 length is 14 residues. Germline V gene data show CDR1 as SGDLS and CDR2 as YYNGEE. V was trimmed by 0 bases and J by 5 bases, leaving 11 bases between them. The CDR3 is CASSVGTAQYGYTF. The CDR3 DNA sequence: TGTGCCAGCAGCGTAGGGACAGCTCAGTATGGCTACACCTTC.

This clonotype was recorded many times. V and J are TRBV28 and TRBJ1-1; D may be TRBD1 (6 bases). This CDR3 has 13 residues. Germline lookup yields CDR1 MDHEN and CDR2 SYDVKM. The V end lost 6 bases, the J end lost 3 bases, and 11 bases lay between the germline ends. Written as DNA, the CDR3 is TGTGCCAGCAGGGGCCCAGGGGACACTGAAGCTTTCTTT. Amino acid sequence: CASRGPGDTEAFF.

This clonotype was picked up a small number of times. This chain uses TRBV5-1 with TRBJ2-3; the D gene could be TRBD1 or TRBD2 (5 bases each). V gave up 0 bases and J gave up 3 bases, with 11 bases separating them. The CDR3 consists of 15 residues. Germline V gives CDR1 SGHRS, CDR2 YFSETQ. CDR3 protein: CASSLEVGETDTQYF. Written as DNA, the CDR3 is TGCGCCAGCAGCTTGGAAGTGGGGGAGACAGATACGCAGTATTTT.

This clonotype has at least ten counts. This chain's CDR3 is CASSQGDSQNQPQHF. Written as DNA, the CDR3 is TGTGCCAGCAGCCAAGGGGACAGCCAAAATCAGCCCCAGCATTTT. The chain joins TRBV7-9 to TRBJ1-5; 7 bases map to TRBD1. CDR1 SEHNR and CDR2 FQNEAQ come from the germline V gene (reference sequence). The junction had 8 bases not matched to a gene; V was cut back by 5 bases and J by 4 bases. This CDR3 comprises 15 residues.

The chain combines TRBV19 with TRBJ2-3; 12 bases fit TRBD1. Germline CDR1 LNHDA, CDR2 SQIVND (reference sequence). The CDR3 has 17 amino acids. V lost 2 bases, J lost 5 bases, and 8 bases stayed unmatched. CDR3 protein: CASSIRGDRGQEDTQYF. CDR3 in DNA: TGTGCCAGTAGTATACGCGGGGACAGGGGGCAGGAAGATACGCAGTATTTT.

On this clonotype: The germline gene is not matched at one end of the junction; a read error may be the cause. V gene TRBV7-9 combines with J gene TRBJ2-7; D could derive from TRBD1 or TRBD2 (5 bases each). The CDR3 consists of 15 residues. CDR1 is SEHNR, CDR2 FQNEAQ, per germline (reference sequence). Here the CDR3 DNA reads TGTGCCAGCAGCGTAGCGTTTGACAGCTCCTACGAGCAGTACTTC. Translating gives CASSVAFDSSYEQYF.

The chain links TRBV28 to TRBJ1-5, with a possible D match to TRBD1 (5 bases). The V gene lost 3 bases and the J gene lost 3 bases, with 27 bases spanning the gap. The V gene's germline CDR1 is MDHEN and CDR2 SYDVKM. The CDR3 has 20 residues. The CDR3 coding sequence is TGTGCCAGCAGTTTTTCGTCGGAAGAAGACAGTTTTGTTGTCAATCAGCCCCAGCATTTT. This gives the protein CASSFSSEEDSFVVNQPQHF.

This clonotype came up a few times. This rearrangement joins TRBV27 to TRBJ2-1; TRBD1 matches 10 bases. The CDR3 contains 16 residues. Germline V CDR1 and CDR2: MNHEY, SMNVEV (reference sequence). V dropped 0 bases and J dropped 7; count of bases not matched to a gene: 6. The CDR3 is CASSLSGGDRGNEQFF. The CDR3 coding sequence is TGTGCCAGCAGTTTATCGGGGGGGGACAGGGGTAATGAGCAGTTCTTC.

This clonotype showed up many times. The rearrangement joins TRBV7-9 to TRBJ2-6, with D perhaps assigned TRBD1 or TRBD2 (5 bases each). The CDR3 is 18 residues long. Germline V gene lookup returns CDR1 SEHNR and CDR2 FQNEAQ (reference sequence). V was trimmed by 4 bases and J by 2 bases, leaving 18 bases between them. The CDR3 nucleotides read TGTGCCAGCAGCTCTCCCGGGAAAATAGGGGCTGGGGCCAACGTCCTGACTTTC. Encoded protein: CASSSPGKIGAGANVLTF.

The chain carries TRBV24-1 and TRBJ2-1; 13 bases match TRBD2. This CDR3 region has 19 residues. V lost 6 bases to trimming and J lost 6 bases; unmatched junction nucleotides: 16. The germline V gene encodes CDR1 KGHDR and CDR2 SFDVKD. The CDR3 sequence: CATSNLRGLAGELANEQFF. As DNA, the CDR3 is TGTGCCACCAGTAACCTTCGCGGACTAGCGGGAGAGCTTGCCAATGAGCAGTTCTTC.

This clonotype was seen a few times. The V call is TRBV20-1, the J call TRBJ2-4, with a weak D call TRBD2 (6 bases). This CDR3 spans 15 amino acids. Germline CDR1 is DFQATT and CDR2 is SNEGSKA (reference sequence). V shed 3 bases and J shed 0 bases, with 12 bases lying between them. The chain's CDR3 is CSASGEEGAKNIQYF. CDR3 nucleotides: TGCAGTGCTAGCGGGGAGGAAGGAGCCAAAAACATTCAGTACTTC.